The 3 T cell receptor beta chains below come from one sample, sequenced in a study of T cells in women clearing cervical HPV infection. TCRdb keeps only in-frame clones here, not all; method: immunoSEQ multiplex PCR. Across 20,000 to 25,000 clones, the top ten clones capture 2% to 3% of the sample. The sample comprised blood buffy coat. The receptors were gathered from a woman aged 18 to 75 with a cervical HPV16 infection that either progressed to CIN3+ or cleared (not recorded which).

CDR3 in amino acids: CSANLRTGHTEAFF. The DNA read from the CDR3 is TGCAGTGCTAACCTTCGCACAGGACACACTGAA. The rearrangement links TRBV20-1 to TRBJ1-1; tentatively, D is TRBD1 (5 bases). The CDR3 end is not reached by the read, which stops 3 residues before it; the germline J gene fills it in. Trimming pared 4 bases from V and 3 bases from J, leaving 15 bases between. Germline lookup yields CDR1 DFQATT and CDR2 SNEGSKA (reference sequence). This CDR3 is built from 14 residues.

Points on this clone: The CDR3 end is not reached by the read, which stops 3 residues before it; the germline J gene fills it in. The V call is TRBV19, the J call TRBJ2-1; 7 bases line up with TRBD2. The CDR3 is 13 amino acids. Germline V gives CDR1 LNHDA, CDR2 SQIVND (reference sequence). Trimming at V came to 11 bases and at J to 3 bases, leaving 7 bases not matched to a gene. Partial CDR3 DNA: TGTGCCCGTTATGGCGGGAGCTACAATGAG. Translation: CARYGGSYNE. The whole CDR3 protein reads CARYGGSYNEQFF.

For this clone: The read ends 3 residues before the CDR3 terminus; that terminus is restored from the germline J gene. The rearrangement uses TRBV10-3 and TRBJ1-2; D is possibly TRBD1 (5 bases). The germline gives CDR1 ENHRY, CDR2 SYGVKD. The CDR3 is made up of 14 amino acids. CDR3 region: CAISEMIGGRGYTF. CDR3 DNA (partial): TGTGCCATCAGTGAGATGATCGGGGGAAGGGGC.